This T cell receptor (beta chain) was captured by sequencing in a study of T cell responses to AZD1222 COVID-19 vaccine (dated by TCRdb to the early 2020s). Background on the whole study: A total of under 250 trial participants underwent TCR sequencing, of whom 200 to 220 had received two doses of AZD1222 and some 25 had received two doses of the MenACWY control vaccine. Trial participants were enrolled by age into 18-55, 56-69 and 70-plus year subgroups, with about 150, 27 and 61 TCR-sequenced participants respectively.

About this clone itself: What this receptor recognizes is not known. The sample holds no much larger clone one base away, and base qualities are not on file.

The junction shows trimming of 5 bases on V and 6 bases on J, plus 7 bases between the germline ends. From the cysteine up to the phenylalanine, the CDR3 has a length of 11 residues. The entry retains the CDR3 DNA only, 33 bases that are in frame from base 1. Via the germline V gene, CDR1 is SNHLY and CDR2 FYNNEI. The time point label, as the study defines it: about 28 days (+/-7) after the second vaccine dose. Because spike-specific TCR depth and breadth did not differ between the two schedules, AZD1222 recipients who got a second dose at roughly 4 weeks were pooled with those who got a second dose at roughly 12 weeks. Samples from vaccinated people were obtained from the UK trials COV001 and COV002, which included a single-blind randomized controlled phase 2/3 trial of AZD1222 (ChAdOx1 nCoV-19) in healthy adults. For TCRbeta chain sequencing, PBMC samples from trial participants were taken at day 0 and at day 28 after the second dose.

Overall study results and their limits: Reportedly, close to half of the unique spike-specific TCRs recognized epitopes lying outside the regions that are mutated in the B.1.351 and B.1.1.7 variants. Most participants were white British and females outnumbered males, and the authors suggested that clonal diversity may have been underestimated. Because no day 14 peak-response samples were available, repertoires were characterized only after the peak T cell response. Spike-specific TCR breadth and depth rose significantly after two AZD1222 doses compared with day 0 and with MenACWY recipients. Conclusions about previously exposed vaccinees are limited because only six or seven AZD1222 recipients were SARS-CoV-2 seropositive at baseline. The whole spike protein was spanned by vaccine-associated CD4 TCRs, and dominant responses were seen in regions 160-218 and 743-854. The 56-69-year group was small, and its depth increase did not reach significance, likely because of low power.

The CDR3 regions of human TCRbeta chains were subjected to immunosequencing. The authors' analysis ran thus. TCRs in the repertoires were matched against a reference library of SARS-CoV-2-specific TCRs that had been generated with the MIRA antigen-specificity platform. Breadth was defined as the fraction of unique TCRs that were SARS-CoV-2-associated, and depth was defined as the fraction of total T cells that were SARS-CoV-2-associated. Each spike-specific TCR was assigned to its reactive spike region and to a CD4 or CD8 class using the MIRA data. Log10-transformed breadth and depth values were compared by one-way ANOVA with Sidak's multiple comparisons tests. TCRdb took over this immuneACCESS table, retaining in-frame rearrangements with V and J assigned. Such tables are incomplete; in checked studies, under half of the missing clones stem from an unresolved V gene, and the remainder is unexplained. That table supplies the V and J calls and clone size; D and trimming were determined from the DNA. The sample yields 130,000 or so clones; around 86% were counted once. The ten largest clones take up roughly 3.1% of the sample.

The clonotype originates from an adult who received the AZD1222 COVID-19 vaccine. The receptor chain draws on TRBV2 and TRBJ1-2, with the D gene call left open. The source was peripheral blood, collected 28 days after the second AZD1222 dose. In nucleotides, the sequence is TGTGCCAGCAGTCGGACGGATGGCTACACCTTC. Translated, it reads CASSRTDGYTF.